The T cell receptor (beta chain) under discussion was sequenced for a study of cytomegalovirus exposure and HLA in healthy donors. Primers: 60 Vbeta forward and 13 Jbeta reverse. Sequencing used immunoSEQ multiplex PCR; TCRdb keeps in-frame clones, though not all of them. The top ten hold under 2% of the sample, which has roughly 180,000 clones, about 80% seen once. Study-level results: In a later analysis, donors in an Asian-associated ancestry cluster reportedly had fewer N-insertions in productive TCRs than the cohort mean. CMV serostatus was the sole immune exposure information available. Most subjects' HLA-A and HLA-B alleles were reportedly predicted from TCR beta sequences.

Trimming stripped 4 bases from V and 2 bases from J, with 14 bases between. CDR1 and CDR2 from the germline V gene are SGDLS and YYNGEE. This CDR3 region has 15 residues. A remark on this clone: Its target is not known.

This clonotype was sampled from a woman under 40 in good health and CMV-seronegative. Specimen: PBMCs. The V gene is TRBV9, the J gene TRBJ2-3, with a tentative D call TRBD2 (7 bases). The CDR3 nucleotides read TGTGCCAGCAGCAGGGGGGGGGCCCCCACAGATACGCAGTATTTT. Amino acids: CASSRGGAPTDTQYF.